These 12 T cell receptor beta chains came from one sample sequenced in a study of shared clonotypes between healthy human individuals (dated by TCRdb to about 2020). Libraries were constructed by the immunoSEQ multiplex PCR assay. The table was pulled from immuneACCESS by TCRdb, which kept in-frame rearrangements only. Such tables lose some clones; where checked, under half of the loss comes from unresolved V genes, and the rest has no known cause. Recorded for this sample are over a million clones; 65% to 75% of them occurred a single time. About 1.5% of the sample is taken by the ten largest. Sequenced: memory CD4+ T cells sorted from blood. The sample's cell subset or site label is to be understood as: CD45RA-negative fraction. These receptors were obtained from a man aged 18 to 29 in good health.

The table lists this clone with a few counts. The chain carries TRBV7-2 and TRBJ2-7, with no clear D. Trimming took 5 bases from V and 2 from J, leaving 10 bases between them. CDR3 length: 13 residues. Germline values: CDR1 SGHTA, CDR2 FQGNSA. CDR3 in DNA: TGTGCCAGCAGCATGAGCCTGACCTACGAGCAGTACTTC. Translated, it gives CASSMSLTYEQYF. The whole variable domain, remainder taken from reference TRBV7-2 and TRBJ2-7, is GAGVSQSPSNKVTEKGKDVELRCDPISGHTALYWYRQSLGQGLEFLIYFQGNSAPDKSGLPSDRFSAERTGGSVSTLTIQRTQQEDSAVYLCASSMSLTYEQYFGPGTRLTVT.

This chain joins TRBV7-3 and TRBJ2-2; D is unresolved. The ends were cut back, 2 bases at V and 5 bases at J, with 6 bases in the middle. This CDR3 is 13 amino acids long. CDR1 is SGHTA and CDR2 is FQGTGA in the germline V gene. The CDR3 DNA sequence: TGTGCCAGCAGCTTATTCGGTACCGGGGAGCTGTTTTTT. Amino acids: CASSLFGTGELFF.

J is TRBJ1-2 and V is TRBV2, with a weak D call TRBD1 (6 bases). V was pared by 6 bases and J by 9 bases, with 17 bases between. This CDR3 has 13 residues. Germline CDR1 SNHLY, CDR2 FYNNEI. The DNA of the CDR3 is TGTGCCAGCAGCGCAAGTTACAGGGAGCGCTACACCTTC. This gives the protein CASSASYRERYTF.

Turning to this clone: Other DNA variants within this sample encode the same CDR3. The CDR3 DNA reads as TGTGCCAGCAGCTTAAGCACCGGGGTATCCTACGAGCAGTACTTC. Its translation: CASSLSTGVSYEQYF. This chain connects TRBV7-2 to TRBJ2-7, with a possible D match to TRBD2 (5 bases). The CDR3 length is 15 residues. The germline V and J ends were trimmed by 2 bases and 1 base, with 12 bases remaining between them. Germline CDR1 reads SGHTA; CDR2 reads FQGNSA.

This rearrangement joins TRBV7-2 to TRBJ2-3, with D possibly called TRBD1 or TRBD2 (5 bases each). The CDR3 loop spans 13 amino acids. V lost 6 bases and J 5 bases, leaving 12 bases between the germline ends. The germline V gene encodes CDR1 SGHTA and CDR2 FQGNSA. CDR3 in amino acids: CASSPRGGDTQYF. CDR3 sequence (DNA): TGTGCCAGCAGTCCACGGGGCGGAGATACGCAGTATTTT.

The chain employs TRBV5-5 and TRBJ1-6, with D unclear. The germline gives CDR1 SGHKS, CDR2 YYEKEE (reference sequence). The CDR3 spans 11 residues. With 0 bases removed from V and 8 bases from J, the gap between germline ends came to 0 bases. CDR3 in amino acids: CASSLDSPLHF. The CDR3 bases are TGTGCCAGCAGCTTGGATTCACCCCTCCACTTT.

The J gene is TRBJ2-7, the V gene TRBV19, with 9 bases lining up with TRBD1. Per the germline V gene, CDR1 is LNHDA and CDR2 is SQIVND (reference sequence). Losses at the gene ends were 4 bases for V and 2 bases for J; bases not matched to a gene: 0. There are 13 residues in the CDR3. The CDR3 is CASSRDRAYEQYF. The CDR3 region has the DNA TGTGCCAGTAGTAGGGACAGGGCCTACGAGCAGTACTTC.

In its sample, this clone was seen once. The gene calls are TRBV6-5 and TRBJ2-7; 9 nucleotides align to TRBD2. Germline V gene sequence: CDR1 MNHEY, CDR2 SVGAGI. The CDR3 extends over 15 amino acids. J lost 2 bases, V lost 6 bases, and 8 bases had no gene match. The CDR3 loop is CASRSGTSSTYEQYF. The CDR3 nucleotides are TGTGCCAGCAGGTCCGGGACTAGCAGTACCTACGAGCAGTACTTC.

This clone was observed a few times. The chain links TRBV2 to TRBJ2-5, with no clear D. The last part of the DNA fits TRBJ2-7 better; the J call may be wrong. CDR1 is SNHLY, CDR2 FYNNEI, per germline. CDR3 length: 11 amino acids. CDR3 protein: CASSVTYEQYF. The CDR3 bases are TGTGCCAGCAGTGTCACCTACGAGCAGTACTTC.

This chain connects TRBV10-3 to TRBJ2-7; D may match TRBD1 or TRBD2 (5 bases each). The CDR3 contains 13 residues. V lost 7 bases and J lost 2, with 12 bases in between. Germline assignment: CDR1 ENHRY and CDR2 SYGVKD. The CDR3 nucleotides are TGTGCCATCACTCAGGGAGCTGCCTACGAGCAGTACTTC. It translates to CAITQGAAYEQYF.

In its sample, this clone was seen a few times. Other DNA sequences of this sample code for an identical CDR3. The rearrangement links TRBV5-1 to TRBJ1-6; D might be TRBD1 (5 bases). V was clipped by 0 bases and J by 10 bases, with 14 bases between them. The germline CDR1 and CDR2 sequences are SGHRS and YFSETQ. This CDR3 has 15 amino acids. The CDR3, as DNA: TGCGCCAGCAGCTTGGTGGGGGGGATCGGATCACCCCTCCACTTT. Translating it yields CASSLVGGIGSPLHF.

V and J are TRBV18 and TRBJ2-7; D is possibly TRBD2 (6 bases). CDR1 KGHSH and CDR2 LQKENI come from the germline V gene. V lost 2 bases and J lost 7, with 15 bases in between. The CDR3 loop spans 14 amino acids. CDR3 region: CASSPIPVGGEQYF. As DNA, the CDR3 is TGTGCCAGCTCACCAATACCGGTGGGGGGTGAGCAGTACTTC.